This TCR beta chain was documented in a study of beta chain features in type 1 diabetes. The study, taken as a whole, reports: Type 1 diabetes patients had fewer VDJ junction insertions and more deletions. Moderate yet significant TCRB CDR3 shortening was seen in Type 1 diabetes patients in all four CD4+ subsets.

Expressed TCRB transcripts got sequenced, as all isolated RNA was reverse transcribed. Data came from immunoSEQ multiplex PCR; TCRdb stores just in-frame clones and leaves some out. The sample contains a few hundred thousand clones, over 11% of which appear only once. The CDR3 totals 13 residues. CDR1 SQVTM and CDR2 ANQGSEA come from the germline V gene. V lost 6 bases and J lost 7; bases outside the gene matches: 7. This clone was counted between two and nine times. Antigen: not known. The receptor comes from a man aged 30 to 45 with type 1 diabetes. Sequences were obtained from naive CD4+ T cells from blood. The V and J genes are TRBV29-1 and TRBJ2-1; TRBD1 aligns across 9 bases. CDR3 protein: CSVERDRGNEQFF. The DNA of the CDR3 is TGCAGCGTGGAGAGAGACAGGGGGAATGAGCAGTTCTTC.